Shown below are 17 T cell receptor beta chains from a single sample sequenced in a study of blood T cell repertoires in COVID-19. The method was immunoSEQ multiplex PCR; TCRdb's version includes in-frame clones alone and lacks a portion of them. The sample lists 300,000 or so clones, around 84% seen once, with 8% to 13% in the top ten. Sample: PBMCs or T cells enriched from blood (not recorded which). The receptors shown here come from a young woman who had recovered from COVID-19.

The chain is built from TRBV7-6 and TRBJ1-1; D is unresolved. Deletions cut 3 bases from V and 0 bases from J, with 5 bases between. This CDR3 is 13 amino acids long. From germline, CDR1 is SGHVS and CDR2 FNYEAQ. This CDR3 reads CASSFTMNTEAFF. The CDR3, as DNA: TGTGCCAGCAGCTTTACAATGAACACTGAAGCTTTCTTT. The entire variable domain, with the rest obtained from reference TRBV7-6 and TRBJ1-1, is as follows: GAGVSQSPRYKVTKRGQDVALRCDPISGHVSLYWYRQALGQGPEFLTYFNYEAQQDKSGLPNDRFSAERPEGSISTLTIQRTEQRDSAMYRCASSFTMNTEAFFGQGTRLTVV.

This clone was seen only once. The chain recombines TRBV27 with TRBJ1-6; TRBD1 might be the D (6 bases). Trimming removed 6 bases at V and 9 bases at J, with 15 bases between. CDR3 length: 14 residues. Germline V gene lookup returns CDR1 MNHEY and CDR2 SMNVEV (reference sequence). The CDR3 loop reads CASSPWDITSPLHF. CDR3 coding DNA: TGTGCCAGCAGCCCCTGGGACATTACTTCACCCCTCCACTTT.

This clone appeared a single time. This chain links TRBV5-1 with TRBJ1-6, with a possible D match to TRBD1 (5 bases). The germline V and J ends were trimmed by 1 base and 7 bases, with 9 bases remaining between them. There are 14 residues in the CDR3. Germline loops: CDR1 SGHRS, CDR2 YFSETQ. This chain's CDR3 is CASSLMTENSPLHF. The CDR3 coding sequence is TGCGCCAGCAGCTTGATGACAGAAAATTCACCCCTCCACTTT.

The chain joins TRBV30 to TRBJ2-2; D is unclear. This CDR3 is built from 12 residues. V was trimmed by 3 bases and J by 5 bases, leaving 7 bases between them. The germline CDR1 and CDR2 sequences are GTSNPN and SVGIG (reference sequence). Here the CDR3 reads CAWSTETGELFF. The CDR3 region has the DNA TGTGCCTGGAGCACAGAGACCGGGGAGCTGTTTTTT.

The CDR3, as DNA: TGTGCCAGCAGCCAAGTAATCGGAAACACCATATATTTT. It is translated as CASSQVIGNTIYF. The chain has TRBV14 and TRBJ1-3; D is ambiguous. Per germline, CDR1 SGHDN and CDR2 FVKESK. This CDR3 comprises 13 residues. The V end was cut by 1 base, the J end by 4 bases, with 5 bases between.

This chain connects TRBV3-1 (or the pseudogene TRBV3-2) to TRBJ2-1; 9 nucleotides align to TRBD1. With V trimmed by 3 bases and J by 1 base, 4 bases remained unmatched. Germline CDR1 is LGHDT and CDR2 is YNNKEL (reference sequence). The CDR3 is made up of 16 amino acids. The CDR3: CASSQTGTGSYNEQFF. For the CDR3, the DNA is TGTGCCAGCAGCCAGACCGGGACAGGGTCCTACAATGAGCAGTTCTTC.

The V call is TRBV14, the J call TRBJ2-1, with 7 bases lining up with TRBD2. The trim removed 4 bases at V and 15 bases at J, leaving 15 bases unmatched. CDR1 is SGHDN and CDR2 is FVKESK in the germline V gene. This CDR3 is built from 14 residues. The CDR3: CASSPLTSTRGAFF. The CDR3 nucleotides are TGTGCCAGCAGCCCTTTGACTAGCACACGTGGTGCGTTCTTC. The full variable domain, its missing parts supplied by reference TRBV14 and TRBJ2-1, is EAGVTQFPSHSVIEKGQTVTLRCDPISGHDNLYWYRRVMGKEIKFLLHFVKESKQDESGMPNNRFLAERTGGTYSTLKVQPAELEDSGVYFCASSPLTSTRGAFFGPGTRLTVL.

The chain employs TRBV11-2 and TRBJ2-1, with D tentatively TRBD2 (6 bases). V was pared by 1 base and J by 2 bases, with 9 bases between. Germline V gene data show CDR1 as SGHAT and CDR2 as FQNNGV. The CDR3 extends over 15 amino acids. In DNA, the CDR3 is TGTGCCAGCAGCTTAGTGGGCGGGGCCTACAATGAGCAGTTCTTC. Translating it yields CASSLVGGAYNEQFF.

The chain employs TRBV28 and TRBJ1-5, with a tentative D call TRBD1 (6 bases). The germline V gene encodes CDR1 MDHEN and CDR2 SYDVKM. V was cut by 4 bases and J by 3 bases, with 7 bases left in between. The CDR3 covers 13 residues. CDR3 loop: CASSYRVNQPQHF. As DNA, the CDR3 is TGTGCCAGCAGTTACAGGGTCAATCAGCCCCAGCATTTT.

This chain connects TRBV6-1 to TRBJ1-5; a weak D match, TRBD1 (6 bases). There are 16 residues in the CDR3. Germline values: CDR1 MNHNS, CDR2 SASEGT. Trimming removed 2 bases at V and 5 bases at J, with 16 bases between. This CDR3 is CASSEIQGGGDQPQHF. CDR3 sequence (DNA): TGTGCCAGCAGTGAAATACAGGGTGGTGGTGATCAGCCCCAGCATTTT.

V is TRBV9 and J is TRBJ2-3, with a weak D call TRBD1 (6 bases). Germline V gives CDR1 SGDLS, CDR2 YYNGEE. The germline V and J ends were trimmed by 2 bases and 2 bases, with 12 bases remaining between them. The CDR3 runs to 15 residues. In DNA, the CDR3 is TGTGCCAGCAGCGTGGGACAAATAGTCACAGATACGCAGTATTTT. Translating gives CASSVGQIVTDTQYF. The full variable domain, in which reference TRBV9 and TRBJ2-3 provide the parts outside the CDR3, is DSGVTQTPKHLITATGQRVTLRCSPRSGDLSVYWYQQSLDQGLQFLIQYYNGEERAKGNILERFSAQQFPDLHSELNLSSLELGDSALYFCASSVGQIVTDTQYFGPGTRLTVL.

The J gene is TRBJ1-1, the V gene TRBV6-5, with D possibly TRBD1 on 5 matching bases. Per the germline V gene, CDR1 is MNHEY and CDR2 is SVGAGI. This CDR3 has 14 residues. Trimming stripped 6 bases from V and 1 base from J, with 12 bases between. The CDR3: CASSPGVENTEAFF. CDR3 nucleotide sequence: TGTGCCAGCAGCCCGGGGGTTGAGAACACTGAAGCTTTCTTT.

V is TRBV30 and J is TRBJ1-5; D is uncertain. The CDR3 is 14 amino acids. V gave up 4 bases and J gave up 0 bases, with 10 bases separating them. Germline CDR1 and CDR2: GTSNPN and SVGIG (reference sequence). The CDR3 sequence is CAWTLSSSNQPQHF. The DNA for the CDR3 is TGTGCCTGGACCTTGTCTTCTAGCAATCAGCCCCAGCATTTT.

This clone occurred a few times. This chain uses TRBV3-1 (or the pseudogene TRBV3-2) with TRBJ1-2; TRBD1 matches at 10 bases. Germline lookup yields CDR1 LGHDT and CDR2 YNNKEL (reference sequence). The CDR3 is 15 amino acids. Unmatched junction bases numbered 6, after V lost 1 base and J lost 7 bases. This CDR3 is CASSQGTGTGVGYTF. The CDR3 nucleotides are TGTGCCAGCAGCCAAGGCACCGGGACAGGGGTTGGCTACACCTTC.

The chain uses TRBV19 and TRBJ1-3; no reliable D call. This CDR3 comprises 14 residues. Trimming removed 0 bases at V and 5 bases at J, with 8 bases between. Germline V lookup: CDR1 LNHDA, CDR2 SQIVND (reference sequence). This CDR3 is CASSIDRARNTIYF. In DNA form, the CDR3 reads TGTGCCAGTAGTATAGACCGCGCTCGAAACACCATATATTTT.

The rearrangement joins TRBV6-5 to TRBJ1-2; TRBD1 matches 12 bases. Trimming at V came to 4 bases and at J to 7 bases, leaving 7 bases not matched to a gene. Germline V gene sequence: CDR1 MNHEY, CDR2 SVGAGI. CDR3 length equals 15 residues. CDR3 coding DNA: TGTGCCAGCAGTTCCCCGGGACAGGGGGCAAGTGGCTACACCTTC. Translation: CASSSPGQGASGYTF.

Only one count was recorded for this clone. V and J are TRBV5-1 and TRBJ2-1; the match to TRBD1 covers 9 bases. J was trimmed by 6 bases and V by 2 bases; bases with no gene match: 6. Germline V gives CDR1 SGHRS, CDR2 YFSETQ. This CDR3 comprises 15 residues. DNA for the CDR3: TGCGCCAGCAGCTTCGGGGACAGGGATGCCAATGAGCAGTTCTTC. Its protein product is CASSFGDRDANEQFF.